The 24 T cell receptor beta chains in this list originate from one sample, sequenced in a study of shared clonotypes between healthy human individuals. Libraries were prepared by immunoSEQ multiplex PCR; TCRdb keeps only in-frame clonotypes and omits some of them. The sample holds about 2.3 million clones, 92% seen once. The material sequenced was naive CD4+ T cells from PBMCs. Subset defined: CD45RA+ positively selected. These receptors all stem from a man between 18 and 29 years old in good health. Some clones in this sample may be carry-over from other donors' samples.

The chain recombines TRBV7-9 with TRBJ2-2; D perhaps matches TRBD2 (5 bases). V was pared by 2 bases and J by 0 bases, with 13 bases between. CDR1 and CDR2 (germline): SEHNR, FQNEAQ (reference sequence). The CDR3 runs to 17 residues. CDR3 nucleotide sequence: TGTGCCAGCAGCTTAAAGAGGCTAGCTTCGAACACCGGGGAGCTGTTTTTT. Translation: CASSLKRLASNTGELFF.

The rearrangement links TRBV2 to TRBJ2-3; D gene ambiguous. The germline V and J ends were trimmed by 6 bases and 2 bases, with 18 bases remaining between them. CDR3 length equals 16 residues. CDR1 and CDR2 (germline): SNHLY, FYNNEI. CDR3 protein: CASSNEAGLNTDTQYF. CDR3 DNA sequence: TGTGCCAGCAGCAACGAGGCAGGCCTAAACACAGATACGCAGTATTTT.

The chain uses TRBV19 and TRBJ1-1; D unresolved. Germline CDR1 and CDR2: LNHDA and SQIVND (reference sequence). V was shortened by 9 bases and J by 1 base, with 24 bases between the two germline ends. This CDR3 has 17 amino acids. In DNA, the CDR3 is TGTGCCAGCCGAGGTTACCTTGGCGGGTTTTCGAACACTGAAGCTTTCTTT. It translates to CASRGYLGGFSNTEAFF.

This clone was seen once. Other nucleotide sequences from this sample produce the same CDR3. This chain uses TRBV5-4 with TRBJ2-7; D is ambiguous. CDR1 and CDR2 from the germline V gene are SGHNT and YYREEE (reference sequence). CDR3 length equals 11 residues. The V and J ends lost 3 bases and 4 bases respectively, with 5 bases between them. DNA for the CDR3: TGTGCCAGCAGCTCCTCATACGAGCAGTACTTC. Translation gives CASSSSYEQYF.

The chain links TRBV27 to TRBJ1-1; 7 nucleotides align to TRBD1. Losses at the gene ends were 6 bases for V and 6 bases for J; bases not matched to a gene: 10. CDR1 and CDR2 from the germline V gene are MNHEY and SMNVEV (reference sequence). This CDR3 comprises 14 residues. CDR3 loop: CASRNHGTVPEAFF. The CDR3 DNA reads TGTGCCAGCAGAAACCACGGGACAGTCCCTGAAGCTTTCTTT.

V and J are TRBV19 and TRBJ2-1, with 9 bases lining up with TRBD2. The CDR3 runs to 16 residues. Germline lookup yields CDR1 LNHDA and CDR2 SQIVND (reference sequence). J was trimmed by 10 bases and V by 3 bases; bases with no gene match: 13. The CDR3 nucleotides are TGTGCCAGTAGTATTTCACTAGCGGGTGGGCAATGGGAGCAGTTCTTC. Protein: CASSISLAGGQWEQFF.

The chain employs TRBV7-9 and TRBJ1-2, with D possibly matching TRBD1 (6 bases). Germline CDR1 is SEHNR and CDR2 is FQNEAQ (reference sequence). Trimming took off 4 bases at V and 7 bases at J, with 13 bases between the two ends. The CDR3 loop spans 13 amino acids. CDR3 amino acids: CASSSDSVSGYTF. The CDR3 DNA is TGTGCCAGCAGCTCGGACAGCGTCAGTGGCTACACCTTC.

The chain links TRBV11-2 to TRBJ2-5; no clear D gene. The V end was cut by 4 bases, the J end by 5 bases, with 14 bases between. The CDR3 loop spans 14 amino acids. The germline gives CDR1 SGHAT, CDR2 FQNNGV. The CDR3 coding sequence is TGTGCCAGCAGCTGGAGAGAAACAAGTGAGACCCAGTACTTC. It translates to CASSWRETSETQYF. The full variable domain, its missing parts supplied by reference TRBV11-2 and TRBJ2-5, is EAGVAQSPRYKIIEKRQSVAFWCNPISGHATLYWYQQILGQGPKLLIQFQNNGVVDDSQLPKDRFSAERLKGVDSTLKIQPAKLEDSAVYLCASSWRETSETQYFGPGTRLLVL.

The rearrangement joins TRBV2 to TRBJ1-1, with D maybe TRBD1 (6 bases). Trimming removed 7 bases at V and 0 bases at J, with 15 bases between. In germline, CDR1 is SNHLY, CDR2 FYNNEI. CDR3 length: 15 amino acids. The CDR3 region is CASKVQGPLNTEAFF. The CDR3 DNA follows: TGTGCCAGCAAGGTGCAGGGGCCTCTGAACACTGAAGCTTTCTTT.

This rearrangement joins TRBV5-6 to TRBJ2-7; the match to TRBD1 covers 10 bases. Trimming cost V 4 bases and J 5 bases; bases outside gene matches: 9. CDR3 length: 15 residues. From germline, CDR1 is SGHDT and CDR2 YYEEEE. CDR3: CASSGLGQGPHEQYF. CDR3 bases: TGTGCCAGCAGCGGACTGGGACAGGGGCCCCACGAGCAGTACTTC. Full variable domain (rest looked up from reference TRBV5-6 and TRBJ2-7): DAGVTQSPTHLIKTRGQQVTLRCSPKSGHDTVSWYQQALGQGPQFIFQYYEEEERQRGNFPDRFSGHQFPNYSSELNVNALLLGDSALYLCASSGLGQGPHEQYFGPGTRLTVT.

The CDR3 sequence: CASKLVGWGTEAFF. The CDR3 DNA is TGTGCCAGCAAGCTAGTCGGTTGGGGAACTGAAGCTTTCTTT. This chain uses TRBV6-5 with TRBJ1-1; D ambiguous. This CDR3 spans 14 amino acids. Germline assignment: CDR1 MNHEY and CDR2 SVGAGI. V lost 7 bases and J lost 5, with 17 bases in between.

The V gene is TRBV6-5, the J gene TRBJ2-1; possible D gene TRBD2, 6 bases. Between the trimmed V and J ends, which lost 6 bases and 6 bases, there was a span of 15 bases. CDR3 length equals 14 residues. Germline lookup yields CDR1 MNHEY and CDR2 SVGAGI. The CDR3 nucleotides are TGTGCCAGCAGCACCACCGCCGGGGGCAATGAGCAGTTCTTC. Translated, it gives CASSTTAGGNEQFF.

The chain has TRBV28 and TRBJ2-1; 9 bases are shared with TRBD2. The V and J ends lost 7 bases and 3 bases, in that order; junction bases with no gene match: 13. Germline values: CDR1 MDHEN, CDR2 SYDVKM. This CDR3 comprises 17 residues. CDR3 sequence (DNA): TGTGCCAGCACGGAACCTCCTCCTAGCGGGAACTACAATGAGCAGTTCTTC. Its translation: CASTEPPPSGNYNEQFF.

The chain couples TRBV5-1 to TRBJ2-7, with D possibly matching TRBD1 (6 bases). V dropped 4 bases and J dropped 2 bases, with 13 bases sitting between them. This CDR3 spans 14 amino acids. CDR1 is SGHRS, CDR2 YFSETQ, per germline. CDR3 nucleotides: TGCGCCAGCAGCGTAGGACAGCTTACCTACGAGCAGTACTTC. Its protein is CASSVGQLTYEQYF. Drawing the rest from reference TRBV5-1 and TRBJ2-7, the complete variable domain is KAGVTQTPRYLIKTRGQQVTLSCSPISGHRSVSWYQQTPGQGLQFLFEYFSETQRNKGNFPGRFSGRQFSNSRSEMNVSTLELGDSALYLCASSVGQLTYEQYFGPGTRLTVT.

The V call is TRBV7-2, the J call TRBJ2-2; 11 bases are shared with TRBD2. This CDR3 spans 17 amino acids. CDR1 SGHTA and CDR2 FQGNSA come from the germline V gene. Trimming removed 1 base from V and 5 bases from J; junction bases left unmatched: 6. The CDR3 nucleotides read TGTGCCAGCAGCTTAGTCGGGACTAGCGGCCTAACCGGGGAGCTGTTTTTT. This encodes CASSLVGTSGLTGELFF.

The genes are TRBV7-3 and TRBJ2-5; D might be TRBD1 (6 bases). Germline values: CDR1 SGHTA, CDR2 FQGTGA. V lost 4 bases and J 1 base, leaving 13 bases between the germline ends. The CDR3 sequence is 15 residues long. For the CDR3, the DNA is TGTGCCAGCAGCTCCGGGACAAACTTCCAAGAGACCCAGTACTTC. Protein sequence: CASSSGTNFQETQYF. Looking up the rest from reference TRBV7-3 and TRBJ2-5 gives the full variable domain: GAGVSQTPSNKVTEKGKYVELRCDPISGHTALYWYRQSLGQGPEFLIYFQGTGAADDSGLPNDRFFAVRPEGSVSTLKIQRTERGDSAVYLCASSSGTNFQETQYFGPGTRLLVL.

The chain recombines TRBV27 with TRBJ2-7; 11 bases are shared with TRBD2. This CDR3 comprises 17 residues. Germline CDR1 is MNHEY and CDR2 is SMNVEV (reference sequence). V shed 6 bases, J shed 4 bases, and the junction held 14 bases outside the gene matches. CDR3 DNA: TGTGCCAGCAGAACCGGGACTAGCGGTGTGGGCCTTTACGAGCAGTACTTC. Translation: CASRTGTSGVGLYEQYF.

The chain recombines TRBV7-3 with TRBJ2-2, with 9 bases lining up with TRBD2. Losses at the gene ends were 5 bases for V and 5 bases for J; bases not matched to a gene: 18. From germline, CDR1 is SGHTA and CDR2 FQGTGA. This CDR3 comprises 19 residues. This chain's CDR3 is CASSLLQRSGRGQTGELFF. The CDR3 region has the DNA TGTGCCAGCAGCCTCCTTCAACGTAGCGGGAGAGGCCAAACCGGGGAGCTGTTTTTT.

This chain links TRBV6-1 with TRBJ2-3, with 8 bases identical to TRBD1. Germline V gene lookup returns CDR1 MNHNS and CDR2 SASEGT. J gave up 1 base and V 5 bases, and 5 bases lay outside the gene matches. CDR3 length: 15 residues. The CDR3 protein is CASSRQGIGTDTQYF. CDR3 nucleotide sequence: TGTGCCAGCAGTCGACAGGGGATAGGCACAGATACGCAGTATTTT.

Here the CDR3 reads CASSLQLANEQYF. The CDR3 DNA follows: TGTGCCAGCAGCTTACAACTAGCGAACGAGCAGTACTTC. The chain links TRBV7-8 to TRBJ2-7; 7 nucleotides align to TRBD2. The V and J ends lost 2 bases and 5 bases, in that order; junction bases with no gene match: 3. This CDR3 is built from 13 residues. Germline V lookup: CDR1 SGHVS, CDR2 FQNEAQ.

The J gene is TRBJ2-7, the V gene TRBV7-3; 8 nucleotides line up with TRBD1. Trimming cost V 2 bases and J 1 base; bases outside gene matches: 4. Germline CDR1 and CDR2: SGHTA and FQGTGA. This CDR3 region has 15 residues. CDR3 coding DNA: TGTGCCAGCAGCTTATCACGGACAGGGTCCTACGAGCAGTACTTC. It codes for CASSLSRTGSYEQYF.

The chain is built from TRBV27 and TRBJ2-1, with D perhaps matching TRBD2 (5 bases). The CDR3 length is 16 residues. The V and J ends lost 3 bases and 6 bases respectively, with 18 bases between them. Germline CDR1 is MNHEY and CDR2 is SMNVEV (reference sequence). The CDR3 DNA is TGTGCCAGCAGTTTTTCAAGTGCGGCTAGCCGCAATGAGCAGTTCTTC. It encodes CASSFSSAASRNEQFF.

This CDR3 reads CASSPQLGTYEQYF. The DNA for the CDR3 is TGTGCCAGCAGCCCACAACTTGGGACTTACGAGCAGTACTTC. This chain links TRBV11-2 with TRBJ2-7, with D possibly matching TRBD2 (6 bases). Germline lookup yields CDR1 SGHAT and CDR2 FQNNGV. The CDR3 is 14 amino acids. V shed 5 bases and J shed 4 bases, with 15 bases lying between them.

The rearrangement links TRBV15 to TRBJ2-7; 7 bases are shared with TRBD2. The V and J ends lost 0 bases and 5 bases, in that order; junction bases with no gene match: 10. The CDR3 sequence is 16 residues long. Germline V gene sequence: CDR1 LNHNV, CDR2 YYDKDF (reference sequence). The CDR3 DNA reads TGTGCCACCAGCAGAGATCGCGGCGGGAGAACCCACGAGCAGTACTTC. It encodes CATSRDRGGRTHEQYF.